The 10 T cell receptor beta chains below all came from one sample that was sequenced in a study of T cells in Graves' hyperthyroidism and ophthalmopathy. Amplification of TCR beta CDR3 regions used RNA as the template. The primer set for the first-round RT-PCR of the TCR CDR3 was HTBI. TCRdb reanalysed the multiplex PCR reads using MiXCR and keeps one entry per CDR3 protein. This sample has approximately 270,000 distinct CDR3 sequences, with approximately 15% found just once. Sequenced sample: blood. Receptors originate from a woman aged 35 to 49 with Graves' hyperthyroidism that later progressed to Graves' ophthalmopathy.

The chain is built from TRBV2 and TRBJ2-3, with 7 positions matching TRBD2. Looked up from germline, CDR1 is SNHLY and CDR2 is FYNNEI. Trimming cost V 8 bases and J 8 bases; bases outside gene matches: 7. The CDR3 has 12 amino acids. The CDR3 DNA reads as TGTGCCAGCTTGCGGGAGAGGGGTACGCAGTATTTT. As protein: CASLRERGTQYF. The whole variable domain, filled in from reference TRBV2 and TRBJ2-3, reads EPEVTQTPSHQVTQMGQEVILRCVPISNHLYFYWYRQILGQKVEFLVSFYNNEISEKSEIFDDQFSVERPDGSNFTLKIRSTKLEDSAMYFCASLRERGTQYFGPGTRLTVL.

This clonotype has only one observation. The chain joins TRBV27 to TRBJ2-1, with TRBD2 matching over 13 bases. This CDR3 has 16 amino acids. Germline-derived CDR1 and CDR2 are MNHEY and SMNVEV (reference sequence). J gave up 8 bases and V 7 bases, and 11 bases lay outside the gene matches. The CDR3 nucleotides are TGTGCCAGCAAAGCATCCGGGACTAGCGGGACCGATGAGCAGTTCTTC. Its protein is CASKASGTSGTDEQFF.

V and J are TRBV19 and TRBJ1-2, with a weak D call TRBD1 (5 bases). The V and J ends lost 4 bases and 4 bases respectively, with 13 bases between them. This CDR3 is 14 amino acids long. Germline CDR1 LNHDA, CDR2 SQIVND (reference sequence). CDR3 bases: TGTGCCAGTAGTAACCCGGGACCGCTCTATGGCTACACCTTC. It is translated as CASSNPGPLYGYTF.

The chain couples TRBV12-3 or TRBV12-4 to TRBJ1-2; 8 bases fit TRBD1. V lost 6 bases, J lost 1 base, and 7 bases stayed unmatched. The CDR3 length is 15 residues. The CDR3 DNA follows: TGTGCCAGCAGGCTGACAGGGGAAAATAACTATGGCTACACCTTC. It yields the protein CASRLTGENNYGYTF.

This clonotype was observed a handful of times. This chain connects TRBV18 to TRBJ2-2, with D unresolved. V shed 3 bases and J shed 6 bases, with 14 bases lying between them. In germline, CDR1 is KGHSH, CDR2 LQKENI. There are 15 residues in the CDR3. The CDR3 sequence: CASSPTQAVAGELFF. CDR3 coding DNA: TGTGCCAGCTCACCCACGCAGGCGGTCGCCGGGGAGCTGTTTTTT.

This clonotype was recorded at least ten times. This chain joins TRBV9 and TRBJ2-2, with 10 bases identical to TRBD1. Germline loops: CDR1 SGDLS, CDR2 YYNGEE. CDR3 length equals 18 residues. V trimming: 6 bases; J trimming: 4 bases; junction bases outside the gene matches: 15. The CDR3 sequence: CASTQRDRGFLGTGELFF. In nucleotides, the CDR3 is TGTGCCAGCACGCAGAGGGACAGGGGTTTCCTCGGCACCGGGGAGCTGTTTTTT. The full variable domain, in which reference TRBV9 and TRBJ2-2 provide the parts outside the CDR3, is DSGVTQTPKHLITATGQRVTLRCSPRSGDLSVYWYQQSLDQGLQFLIQYYNGEERAKGNILERFSAQQFPDLHSELNLSSLELGDSALYFCASTQRDRGFLGTGELFFGEGSRLTVL.

This clonotype was counted between two and nine times. The chain joins TRBV9 to TRBJ1-5; TRBD1 is a possible D gene (5 bases). The CDR3 runs to 19 residues. CDR1 is SGDLS and CDR2 is YYNGEE in the germline V gene. The germline V and J ends were trimmed by 3 bases and 5 bases, with 27 bases remaining between them. The CDR3 is CASSGFTQERIPADQPQHF. DNA for the CDR3: TGTGCCAGCAGCGGTTTCACACAGGAGCGGATCCCGGCGGATCAGCCCCAGCATTTT. The full variable domain, completed using reference TRBV9 and TRBJ1-5, is DSGVTQTPKHLITATGQRVTLRCSPRSGDLSVYWYQQSLDQGLQFLIQYYNGEERAKGNILERFSAQQFPDLHSELNLSSLELGDSALYFCASSGFTQERIPADQPQHFGDGTRLSIL.

In its sample, this clonotype was seen many times. V usage is TRBV6-5 and J usage is TRBJ1-2; the D gene is possibly TRBD1 (5 bases). Germline V gives CDR1 MNHEY, CDR2 SVGAGI. CDR3 length: 14 amino acids. V gave up 2 bases and J gave up 4 bases, with 11 bases separating them. Here the CDR3 reads CASSYGRVAYGYTF. CDR3 DNA: TGTGCCAGCAGTTACGGCAGGGTTGCCTATGGCTACACCTTC.

In its sample, this clonotype was seen many times. The rearrangement joins TRBV19 to TRBJ2-7; 7 positions match TRBD1. This CDR3 has 14 amino acids. Germline loops: CDR1 LNHDA, CDR2 SQIVND (reference sequence). Trimming removed 7 bases from V and 6 bases from J; junction bases left unmatched: 12. CDR3 residues: CASMGRGSGGEQYF. The CDR3 DNA follows: TGTGCCAGTATGGGTCGTGGCTCAGGGGGCGAGCAGTACTTC.

This clonotype came up many times. The chain recombines TRBV6-1 with TRBJ2-3; 9 positions match TRBD1. Germline-derived CDR1 and CDR2 are MNHNS and SASEGT. This CDR3 spans 15 amino acids. The V segment lost 5 bases and the J segment 2 bases; nucleotides outside the gene matches: 5. This CDR3 reads CASSSDRGATDTQYF. CDR3 nucleotide sequence: TGTGCCAGCAGTTCGGACAGGGGAGCCACAGATACGCAGTATTTT.